The next 13 T cell receptor beta chains were all read from a single sample in a study of T cell responses to AZD1222 COVID-19 vaccine. The assay was immunoSEQ multiplex PCR, and TCRdb's table has in-frame clones only and misses some. The data show more than 120,000 clones, 75% to 90% seen once. Material: peripheral blood, obtained 28 days after the second AZD1222 dose. These TCRs come from an adult who received the AZD1222 COVID-19 vaccine.

J is TRBJ2-1 and V is TRBV6-5, with D tentatively TRBD1 (6 bases). CDR3 length equals 14 residues. Germline CDR1 and CDR2: MNHEY and SVGAGI. Trimming took 6 bases from V and 3 from J, leaving 12 bases between them. CDR3 nucleotide sequence: TGTGCCAGCAGAAGGGACACCAGCTACAATGAGCAGTTCTTC. It is translated as CASRRDTSYNEQFF.

This clone was observed at least ten times. This chain joins TRBV2 and TRBJ1-6; D is possibly TRBD1 (5 bases). The V and J ends lost 8 bases and 10 bases respectively, with 15 bases between them. Germline V gene lookup returns CDR1 SNHLY and CDR2 FYNNEI. There are 13 residues in the CDR3. This chain's CDR3 is CASREGQGSPLHF. CDR3 in DNA: TGTGCCAGCCGGGAGGGTCAGGGCTCACCCCTCCACTTT.

The V gene is TRBV11-1, the J gene TRBJ1-1; no clear D gene. CDR3 length equals 12 residues. V gave up 5 bases and J gave up 10 bases, with 14 bases separating them. Germline V gene sequence: CDR1 SGHAT, CDR2 FQDESV (reference sequence). The CDR3 protein is CASSTSFITAFF. Written as DNA, the CDR3 is TGTGCCAGCAGCACCTCATTTATCACAGCTTTCTTT.

This clone was counted a few times. The V call is TRBV6-5, the J call TRBJ2-2, with a tentative D call TRBD2 (6 bases). Germline CDR1 reads MNHEY; CDR2 reads SVGAGI. The CDR3 consists of 16 residues. Trimming shortened V by 1 base and J by 5 bases, and 14 bases separated the two germline ends. CDR3 region: CASSYFAVGRTGELFF. For the CDR3, the DNA is TGTGCCAGCAGTTACTTCGCAGTTGGGAGGACCGGGGAGCTGTTTTTT.

The gene calls are TRBV3-1 (or the pseudogene TRBV3-2) and TRBJ1-2; 7 bases line up with TRBD1. The CDR3 consists of 15 residues. CDR1 is LGHDT, CDR2 YNNKEL, per germline (reference sequence). V dropped 0 bases and J dropped 3; count of bases not matched to a gene: 4. The chain's CDR3 is CASSQEGGQYYGYTF. The CDR3 nucleotides are TGTGCCAGCAGCCAAGAAGGGGGCCAGTACTATGGCTACACCTTC.

As to this clone: The junction does not match germline at one end; this may be a read error. This rearrangement joins TRBV11-2 to TRBJ1-2; TRBD1 aligns across 7 bases. Germline-derived CDR1 and CDR2 are SGHAT and FQNNGV. This CDR3 is 14 amino acids long. The DNA of the CDR3 is TGTGCCAGCAGCGTAGACAGGGTGAACTATGGCTACACCTTC. As protein: CASSVDRVNYGYTF.

The chain couples TRBV6-2 or TRBV6-3 to TRBJ1-5; D is unclear. With 5 bases removed from V and 7 bases from J, the gap between germline ends came to 12 bases. The CDR3 runs to 13 residues. CDR1 is MNHEY and CDR2 is SVGEGT in the germline V gene. The CDR3 here is CASSGVLEQPQHF. The CDR3, as DNA: TGTGCCAGCAGTGGGGTTTTGGAACAGCCCCAGCATTTT.

The chain employs TRBV27 and TRBJ1-6; maybe TRBD1 (6 bases). Per germline, CDR1 MNHEY and CDR2 SMNVEV (reference sequence). Trimming removed 3 bases from V and 4 bases from J, with 7 bases in between. The CDR3 sequence is 14 residues long. In nucleotides, the CDR3 is TGTGCCAGCAGTTTTAGGGGGTATAATTCACCCCTCCACTTT. This codes for CASSFRGYNSPLHF.

The rearrangement links TRBV19 to TRBJ2-4, with 11 bases that match TRBD2. After removal of 7 bases from V and 6 bases from J, the junction contained 14 bases not matched to a gene. This CDR3 is built from 17 residues. Germline V gives CDR1 LNHDA, CDR2 SQIVND (reference sequence). This CDR3 is CASNGVKLAGEANIQYF. DNA for the CDR3: TGTGCCAGTAATGGGGTCAAACTAGCGGGAGAAGCAAACATTCAGTACTTC.

The rearrangement links TRBV5-4 to TRBJ2-1; 8 nucleotides agree with TRBD2. V was clipped by 5 bases and J by 8 bases; unmatched bases: 6. The length of the CDR3 is 13 residues. Germline V gene data show CDR1 as SGHNT and CDR2 as YYREEE (reference sequence). The DNA of the CDR3 is TGTGCCAGCAGGGTGAGCGGGAGACATGAGCAGTTCTTC. Amino acid sequence: CASRVSGRHEQFF.

The chain has TRBV11-2 and TRBJ1-2; D is unclear. V lost 2 bases, J lost 2 bases, and 9 bases lay in between. The length of the CDR3 is 14 residues. In germline, CDR1 is SGHAT, CDR2 FQNNGV. The CDR3 loop is CASSLSLGNYGYTF. DNA of the CDR3: TGTGCCAGCAGCTTATCGCTGGGAAACTATGGCTACACCTTC.

The genes are TRBV7-2 and TRBJ2-5; D unclear. Germline V gives CDR1 SGHTA, CDR2 FQGNSA. V lost 2 bases and J 5 bases, leaving 15 bases between the germline ends. CDR3 length: 15 amino acids. CDR3 nucleotides: TGTGCCAGCAGCTTACGTCTGGTGGGTGGGGAGACCCAGTACTTC. Translated, it gives CASSLRLVGGETQYF. Full variable domain (rest looked up from reference TRBV7-2 and TRBJ2-5): GAGVSQSPSNKVTEKGKDVELRCDPISGHTALYWYRQSLGQGLEFLIYFQGNSAPDKSGLPSDRFSAERTGGSVSTLTIQRTQQEDSAVYLCASSLRLVGGETQYFGPGTRLLVL.

The chain recombines TRBV5-4 with TRBJ1-2; D gene ambiguous. V lost 4 bases and J 5 bases, leaving 12 bases between the germline ends. CDR3 size: 13 residues. Germline lookup yields CDR1 SGHNT and CDR2 YYREEE (reference sequence). The CDR3 region has the DNA TGTGCCAGCAGCGTCGACAAGTCTTATGGCTACACCTTC. Its translation: CASSVDKSYGYTF. The variable domain in full, with the rest retrieved from reference TRBV5-4 and TRBJ1-2, is ETGVTQSPTHLIKTRGQQVTLRCSSQSGHNTVSWYQQALGQGPQFIFQYYREEENGRGNFPPRFSGLQFPNYSSELNVNALELDDSALYLCASSVDKSYGYTFGSGTRLTVV.